This TCR beta chain came from a study of T cells in Graves' hyperthyroidism and ophthalmopathy. Many counts were recorded for this clonotype. Its antigen is unidentified. This CDR3 comprises 15 residues. Germline V gene lookup returns CDR1 DFQATT and CDR2 SNEGSKA (reference sequence). V was clipped by 4 bases and J by 0 bases; unmatched bases: 6. What was amplified from RNA transcripts were TCR beta CDR3 regions. The HTBI primer set drove a first-round RT-PCR of the TCR CDR3. TCRdb passed the multiplex PCR reads through MiXCR, listing each CDR3 protein once. Of about 560,000 distinct CDR3 sequences detected, 16% appear once; the ten largest clones hold around 18%. Study-wide findings and caveats: The authors' 13 V-J model separated ophthalmopathy from stable hyperthyroidism.

Clinical symptoms, serum thyroxine, TRAb, thyroid ultrasound and orbital computed tomography informed diagnoses. The PBMCs were taken from over 9.5 ml of fresh peripheral blood. The specimen sequenced was blood. This chain uses TRBV20-1 with TRBJ2-3, with TRBD2 matching 8 bases. The clonotype originates from a woman in her late teens or twenties with Graves' hyperthyroidism. This CDR3 reads CSAIAGKTSTDTQYF. Here the CDR3 DNA reads TGCAGTGCTATAGCGGGAAAAACTAGCACAGATACGCAGTATTTT.